Sequencing of this T cell receptor beta chain was carried out in a study of T cell changes during pregnancy in multiple sclerosis. Using immunoSEQ multiplex PCR, the repertoire was profiled, and TCRdb retains in-frame clones only, with some absent. Of almost 25,000 clones listed, more than 70% are singletons. V lost 3 bases to trimming and J lost 8 bases, with 11 bases between them. This CDR3 is 13 amino acids long. Germline loops: CDR1 MNHEY, CDR2 SMNVEV (reference sequence). This clonotype was obtained from a female donor in good health, enrolled as a control in a pregnancy study. The sequences come from CD4+ T cells from peripheral blood mononuclear cells, collected in the first trimester of pregnancy. V is TRBV27 and J is TRBJ1-5; TRBD1 might be the D (5 bases). CDR3 loop: CASSFLSGEPQHF. In nucleotides, the CDR3 is TGTGCCAGCAGTTTCCTCTCGGGGGAGCCCCAGCATTTT.